Sequencing of this TCR beta chain was carried out in a study of glioma-infiltrating T cells. The CDR3 has 14 amino acids. Germline CDR1 MNHEY, CDR2 SVGEGT. Trimming cost V 7 bases and J 3 bases, with 15 bases left between them. Amplification of TCR alpha and beta CDR3 regions from RNA used iRepertoire nested multiplex PCR. Each CDR3 protein gets one entry after TCRdb re-called the multiplex PCR reads with MiXCR. The profile shows roughly 190,000 distinct CDR3 sequences, around 30% of them singletons. Sequenced: glioma tissue, nonneoplastic brain tissue, or PBMCs (not recorded which). The TCR sequence derives from a human donor with low-grade glioma or glioblastoma, undergoing nonglioma brain surgery, or in good health (not recorded which). The chain employs TRBV6-2 or TRBV6-3 and TRBJ1-1; D not resolved. CDR3: CASKTAGRDTEAFF. Here the CDR3 DNA reads TGTGCCAGCAAGACCGCAGGTAGAGACACTGAAGCTTTCTTT.